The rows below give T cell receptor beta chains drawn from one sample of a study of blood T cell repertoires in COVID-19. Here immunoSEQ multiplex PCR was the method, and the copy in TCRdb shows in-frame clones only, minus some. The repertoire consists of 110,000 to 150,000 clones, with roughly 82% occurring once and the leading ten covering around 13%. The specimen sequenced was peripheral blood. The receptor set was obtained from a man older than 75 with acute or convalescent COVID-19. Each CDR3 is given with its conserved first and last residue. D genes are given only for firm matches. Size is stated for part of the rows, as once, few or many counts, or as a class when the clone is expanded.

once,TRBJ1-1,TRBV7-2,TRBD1,CASSMQGDGTEAFF,TGTGCCAGCAGCATGCAGGGGGATGGCACTGAAGCTTTCTTT
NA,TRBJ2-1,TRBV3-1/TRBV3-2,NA,CASSQDGGRDKPEQFF,TGTGCCAGCAGCCAAGATGGGGGAAGGGACAAGCCTGAGCAGTTCTTC
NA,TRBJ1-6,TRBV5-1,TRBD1,CASSPGQGANNSPLHF,TGCGCCAGCAGCCCCGGACAGGGGGCTAATAATTCACCCCTCCACTTT
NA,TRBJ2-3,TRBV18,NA,CASSPPTRNTDTQYF,TGTGCCAGCTCACCACCGACAAGAAACACAGATACGCAGTATTTT
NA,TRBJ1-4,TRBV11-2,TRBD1,CASSHRGWHEKLFF,TGTGCCAGCAGTCACAGGGGGTGGCACGAAAAACTGTTTTTT
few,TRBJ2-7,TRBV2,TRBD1,CASGGTGGYEQYF,TGTGCCAGCGGGGGGACAGGGGGCTACGAGCAGTACTTC
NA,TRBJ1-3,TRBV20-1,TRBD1,CSASGPGGGNTIYF,TGCAGTGCTAGTGGTCCAGGGGGAGGAAACACCATATATTTT
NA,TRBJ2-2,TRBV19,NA,CASSRVGGTGELFF,TGTGCCAGCAGCCGGGTGGGGGGCACCGGGGAGCTGTTTTTT
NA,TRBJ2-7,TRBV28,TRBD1,CASNRDRGRDEQYF,TGTGCCAGCAACCGGGACAGGGGGCGCGACGAGCAGTACTTC
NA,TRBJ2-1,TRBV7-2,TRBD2,CASSLKRGNSYNEQFF,TGTGCCAGCAGCTTAAAGCGGGGAAACTCCTACAATGAGCAGTTCTTC
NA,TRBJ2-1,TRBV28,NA,CASSLRGTPYNEQFF,TGTGCCAGCAGTTTAAGGGGGACCCCCTACAATGAGCAGTTCTTC
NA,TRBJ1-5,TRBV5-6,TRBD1,CASSFGTANQPQHF,TGTGCCAGCAGCTTCGGGACAGCAAATCAGCCCCAGCATTTT
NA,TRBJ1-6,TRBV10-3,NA,CAIRDTVLPNSPLHF,TGTGCCATCAGGGACACCGTACTCCCGAATTCACCCCTCCACTTT
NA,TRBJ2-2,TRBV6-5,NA,CASKQSRQNTGELFF,TGTGCCAGCAAACAATCAAGACAGAACACCGGGGAGCTGTTTTTT
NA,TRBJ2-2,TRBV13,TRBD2,CASSLLAGNTGELFF,TGTGCCAGCAGCTTACTAGCGGGGAACACCGGGGAGCTGTTTTTT
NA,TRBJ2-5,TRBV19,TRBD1,CASSIAGTVGETQYF,TGTGCCAGTAGTATAGCTGGGACAGTAGGAGAGACCCAGTACTTC
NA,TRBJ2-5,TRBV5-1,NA,CASSREGGPGETQYF,TGCGCCAGCAGCCGAGAGGGGGGGCCTGGAGAGACCCAGTACTTC
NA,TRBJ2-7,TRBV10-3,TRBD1,CAIGEGQGAAYEQYF,TGTGCCATCGGGGAGGGACAGGGGGCGGCCTACGAGCAGTACTTC
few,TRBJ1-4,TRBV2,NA,CASSGGTNEKLFF,TGTGCCAGCAGTGGAGGAACTAATGAAAAACTGTTTTTT
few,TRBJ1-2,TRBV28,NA,CASSLVGTTNYGYTF,TGTGCCAGCAGCCTTGTAGGGACAACTAACTATGGCTACACCTTC
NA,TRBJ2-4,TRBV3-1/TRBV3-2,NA,CASSQERDSFQYF,TGTGCCAGCAGCCAAGAAAGAGACAGTTTTCAGTACTTC
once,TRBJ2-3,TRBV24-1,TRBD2,CATSPTAGAQINTDTQYF,TGTGCCACCAGTCCCACAGCGGGAGCACAAATAAACACAGATACGCAGTATTTT
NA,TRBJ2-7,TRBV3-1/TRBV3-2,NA,CASSQEGVGGITLPYEQYF,TGTGCCAGCAGCCAAGAGGGGGTCGGGGGAATTACACTTCCCTACGAGCAGTACTTC
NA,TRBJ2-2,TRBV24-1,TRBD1,CATQTGENTGELFF,TGTGCCACCCAAACAGGGGAGAACACCGGGGAGCTGTTTTTT
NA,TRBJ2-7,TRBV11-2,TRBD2,CASSGLAGGREQYF,TGTGCCAGCAGCGGACTAGCGGGGGGGCGGGAGCAGTACTTC
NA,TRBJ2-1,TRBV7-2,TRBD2,CASSLGGLAGGQAEQFF,TGTGCCAGCAGCTTAGGGGGACTAGCGGGGGGCCAAGCTGAGCAGTTCTTC
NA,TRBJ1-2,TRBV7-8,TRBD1,CASSSGQGSDYGYTF,TGTGCCAGCAGCTCGGGACAGGGGTCGGACTATGGCTACACCTTC
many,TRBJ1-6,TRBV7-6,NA,CASSSRGYNSPLHF,TGTGCCAGCAGCAGCAGGGGATATAATTCACCCCTCCACTTT
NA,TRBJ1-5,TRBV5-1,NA,CASSPGDGLNQPQHF,TGCGCCAGCAGCCCGGGGGACGGATTAAATCAGCCCCAGCATTTT
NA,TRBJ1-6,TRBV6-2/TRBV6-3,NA,CASSWPGSPLHF,TGTGCCAGCAGTTGGCCGGGATCACCCCTCCACTTT
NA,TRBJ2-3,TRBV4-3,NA,CASSQDAAVSTDTQYF,TGCGCCAGCAGCCAAGATGCAGCGGTGAGCACAGATACGCAGTATTTT
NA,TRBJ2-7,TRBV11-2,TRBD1,CASSSGAGGWYEQYF,TGTGCCAGCAGCTCCGGAGCAGGGGGCTGGTACGAGCAGTACTTC
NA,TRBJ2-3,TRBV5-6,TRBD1,CASSQGAADTQYF,TGTGCCAGCAGTCAGGGGGCGGCAGATACGCAGTATTTT